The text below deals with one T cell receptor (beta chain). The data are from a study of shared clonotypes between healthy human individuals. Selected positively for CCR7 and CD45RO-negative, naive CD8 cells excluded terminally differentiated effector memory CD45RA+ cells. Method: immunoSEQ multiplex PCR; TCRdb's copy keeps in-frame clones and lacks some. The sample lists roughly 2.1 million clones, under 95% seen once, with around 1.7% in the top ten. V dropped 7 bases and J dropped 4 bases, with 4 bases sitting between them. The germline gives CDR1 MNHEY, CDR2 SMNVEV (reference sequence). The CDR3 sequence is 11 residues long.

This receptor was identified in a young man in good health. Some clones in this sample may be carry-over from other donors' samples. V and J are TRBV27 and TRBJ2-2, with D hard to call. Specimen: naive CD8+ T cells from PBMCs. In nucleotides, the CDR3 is TGTGCCAGCAAATCCACCGGGGAGCTGTTTTTT. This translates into CASKSTGELFF.